The 23 T cell receptor beta chains presented below share a single source sample, sequenced in a study of T cells in Graves' hyperthyroidism and ophthalmopathy. TCR beta CDR3 sequences were amplified from RNA transcripts. Carried out on the TCR CDR3, a first-round RT-PCR used the HTBI primer set. Using its own MiXCR run on the multiplex PCR reads, TCRdb lists one record per CDR3 protein. Of under 400,000 distinct CDR3 sequences listed, roughly 18% are singletons. Material: blood. Source of these receptors: a woman between 50 and 59 years old with Graves' hyperthyroidism.

This clonotype showed up many times. The rearrangement uses TRBV4-2 and TRBJ2-3; 9 positions match TRBD2. The CDR3 runs to 15 residues. The trim removed 2 bases at V and 0 bases at J, leaving 0 bases unmatched. CDR1 is LGHNA and CDR2 is YNFKEQ in the germline V gene. The CDR3 reads CASSQLAGSTDTQYF. The CDR3 DNA sequence: TGTGCCAGCAGCCAACTAGCGGGGAGCACAGATACGCAGTATTTT.

The sample holds many counts of this clonotype. CDR3 DNA sequence: TGTGCCAGCAGCGGGACAGCACATCAGCCCCAGCATTTT. This codes for CASSGTAHQPQHF. V gene TRBV11-2 combines with J gene TRBJ1-5; 7 bases are a match to TRBD1. The V and J ends lost 5 bases and 5 bases, in that order; junction bases with no gene match: 3. The CDR3 contains 13 residues. The germline gives CDR1 SGHAT, CDR2 FQNNGV.

This clonotype was found many times. V gene TRBV28 combines with J gene TRBJ2-7, with D perhaps matching TRBD2 (7 bases). Germline V gene data show CDR1 as MDHEN and CDR2 as SYDVKM. This CDR3 comprises 13 residues. V lost 8 bases to trimming and J lost 5 bases, with 16 bases between them. The CDR3 is CASASGGTDEQYF. The CDR3 coding sequence is TGTGCCAGCGCCTCGGGGGGCACCGACGAGCAGTACTTC.

Regarding this clonotype: Mismatch with germline at one junction end may stem from a read error. The V gene is TRBV29-1, the J gene TRBJ2-1, with TRBD2 identical over 9 bases. The CDR3 is 13 residues long. CDR1 is SQVTM, CDR2 ANQGSEA, per germline. The CDR3 here is CSVEVELAGLRVF. CDR3 DNA sequence: TGCAGCGTTGAAGTCGAACTAGCGGGCCTTCGTGTCTTC.

The chain couples TRBV19 to TRBJ2-5, with D hard to call. V was cut by 6 bases and J by 5 bases, with 10 bases left in between. This CDR3 region has 12 residues. Germline values: CDR1 LNHDA, CDR2 SQIVND (reference sequence). Here the CDR3 DNA reads TGTGCCAGTAGATCGATGGGGGAGACCCAGTACTTC. Protein sequence: CASRSMGETQYF. Full variable domain (rest looked up from reference TRBV19 and TRBJ2-5): DGGITQSPKYLFRKEGQNVTLSCEQNLNHDAMYWYRQDPGQGLRLIYYSQIVNDFQKGDIAEGYSVSREKKESFPLTVTSAQKNPTAFYLCASRSMGETQYFGPGTRLLVL.

This clonotype was found many times. The chain joins TRBV12-3 or TRBV12-4 to TRBJ1-2; D is perhaps TRBD1 (5 bases). Trimming shortened V by 2 bases and J by 2 bases, and 6 bases separated the two germline ends. The CDR3 totals 13 residues. The CDR3 region is CASSLPGNYGYTF. CDR3 coding DNA: TGTGCCAGCAGTTTACCAGGGAACTATGGCTACACCTTC.

CDR3 in amino acids: CASRETGRETQYF. The CDR3 nucleotides are TGTGCCAGCAGGGAGACAGGGCGGGAGACCCAGTACTTC. The chain links TRBV7-9 to TRBJ2-5; 7 bases fit TRBD1. This CDR3 has 13 amino acids. CDR1 and CDR2 from the germline V gene are SEHNR and FQNEAQ (reference sequence). The V segment lost 6 bases and the J segment 5 bases; nucleotides outside the gene matches: 6.

The table lists this clonotype with a few counts. This sequence joins TRBV5-4 and TRBJ2-7; the D gene is possibly TRBD1 (7 bases). The V gene's germline CDR1 is SGHNT and CDR2 YYREEE (reference sequence). This CDR3 comprises 13 residues. V lost 0 bases to trimming and J lost 9 bases, with 13 bases between them. Here the CDR3 DNA reads TGTGCCAGCAGCTTGGAGGGGGCCGGGGGGCAGTACTTC. Protein sequence: CASSLEGAGGQYF.

In its sample, this clonotype was seen a few times. V is TRBV2 and J is TRBJ1-2, with 8 nucleotides matching TRBD1. Looked up from germline, CDR1 is SNHLY and CDR2 is FYNNEI. V gave up 6 bases and J gave up 2 bases; unmatched junction bases: 5. This CDR3 is 14 amino acids long. The CDR3 DNA is TGTGCCAGCAGACAGGGGGTTTGGAACTATGGCTACACCTTC. Protein: CASRQGVWNYGYTF.

In its sample, this clonotype was seen many times. V is TRBV14 and J is TRBJ2-3, with 9 nucleotides matching TRBD1. V gave up 4 bases and J gave up 2 bases; unmatched junction bases: 4. This CDR3 contains 15 residues. Germline V gives CDR1 SGHDN, CDR2 FVKESK. The CDR3: CASSPGQGTTDTQYF. CDR3 nucleotides: TGTGCCAGCAGCCCGGGACAGGGCACCACAGATACGCAGTATTTT.

The sample holds many counts of this clonotype. The CDR3 region has the DNA TGTGCCAGCCAGGGACAGAGATATGGCTACACCTTC. Its protein is CASQGQRYGYTF. The chain employs TRBV2 and TRBJ1-2; 7 bases line up with TRBD1. The CDR3 is made up of 12 amino acids. Unmatched junction bases numbered 5, after V lost 8 bases and J lost 5 bases. The germline gives CDR1 SNHLY, CDR2 FYNNEI.

This clonotype turned up a few times. J is TRBJ2-1 and V is TRBV7-9, with D hard to call. Looked up from germline, CDR1 is SEHNR and CDR2 is FQNEAQ (reference sequence). The CDR3 is 13 amino acids. V lost 5 bases to trimming and J lost 10 bases, with 15 bases between them. The CDR3 loop is CASSKNPGDEQFF. The CDR3 DNA sequence: TGTGCCAGCAGCAAGAACCCCGGCGACGAGCAGTTCTTC. Together with reference TRBV7-9 and TRBJ2-1, the CDR3 gives the full variable domain: DTGVSQNPRHKITKRGQNVTFRCDPISEHNRLYWYRQTLGQGPEFLTYFQNEAQLEKSRLLSDRFSAERPKGSFSTLEIQRTEQGDSAMYLCASSKNPGDEQFFGPGTRLTVL.

In this sample, this clonotype turned up many times. The J gene is TRBJ2-1, the V gene TRBV7-9, with D perhaps matching TRBD1 (8 bases). Between the trimmed V and J ends, which lost 3 bases and 4 bases, there was a span of 16 bases. The CDR3 sequence is 16 residues long. Germline assignment: CDR1 SEHNR and CDR2 FQNEAQ (reference sequence). In nucleotides, the CDR3 is TGTGCCAGCAGCTTCCGAGGACAGGGACTATACAATGAGCAGTTCTTC. Encoded protein: CASSFRGQGLYNEQFF. Full variable domain (remainder filled in from reference TRBV7-9 and TRBJ2-1): DTGVSQNPRHKITKRGQNVTFRCDPISEHNRLYWYRQTLGQGPEFLTYFQNEAQLEKSRLLSDRFSAERPKGSFSTLEIQRTEQGDSAMYLCASSFRGQGLYNEQFFGPGTRLTVL.

This clonotype was picked up a small number of times. This chain uses TRBV4-1 with TRBJ1-5; no reliable D call. Germline lookup yields CDR1 MGHRA and CDR2 YSYEKL. The CDR3 extends over 15 amino acids. The V and J ends lost 3 bases and 6 bases respectively, with 15 bases between them. The CDR3 region has the DNA TGCGCCAGCAGCCACTTGGTCGCGGAAGGTCAGCCCCAGCATTTT. Protein sequence: CASSHLVAEGQPQHF.

At least ten counts were recorded for this clonotype. The V and J genes are TRBV5-5 and TRBJ1-2; D unresolved. The germline CDR1 and CDR2 sequences are SGHKS and YYEKEE (reference sequence). The length of the CDR3 is 12 residues. V was shortened by 3 bases and J by 1 base, with 4 bases between the two germline ends. The CDR3 DNA is TGTGCCAGCAGCTCCAATAACTATGGCTACACCTTC. Its protein product is CASSSNNYGYTF.

This clonotype came up a few times. The chain couples TRBV4-2 to TRBJ2-2; 9 nucleotides match TRBD1. The CDR3 sequence is 16 residues long. Germline lookup yields CDR1 LGHNA and CDR2 YNFKEQ. V was clipped by 0 bases and J by 10 bases; unmatched bases: 9. The CDR3 loop is CASSQDLGTGYAELFF. CDR3 DNA sequence: TGTGCCAGCAGCCAAGATCTTGGGACAGGGTATGCGGAGCTGTTTTTT.

The sample holds a few counts of this clonotype. The chain carries TRBV19 and TRBJ1-6; 9 bases agree with TRBD1. The CDR3 has 14 amino acids. The V segment lost 3 bases and the J segment 8 bases; nucleotides outside the gene matches: 2. The V gene's germline CDR1 is LNHDA and CDR2 SQIVND (reference sequence). The DNA of the CDR3 is TGTGCCAGTAGTATCACAGGGGGCGATTCACCCCTCCACTTT. Its protein product is CASSITGGDSPLHF. The variable domain in full, completed from reference TRBV19 and TRBJ1-6, reads DGGITQSPKYLFRKEGQNVTLSCEQNLNHDAMYWYRQDPGQGLRLIYYSQIVNDFQKGDIAEGYSVSREKKESFPLTVTSAQKNPTAFYLCASSITGGDSPLHFGNGTRLTVT.

The J gene is TRBJ2-6, the V gene TRBV6-1, with unresolved D. The germline gives CDR1 MNHNS, CDR2 SASEGT. This CDR3 is built from 15 residues. Trimming pared 0 bases from V and 2 bases from J, leaving 5 bases between. The CDR3 is CASSEASTGANVLTF. Written as DNA, the CDR3 is TGTGCCAGCAGTGAAGCAAGTACTGGGGCCAACGTCCTGACTTTC.

This clonotype was found many times. The genes are TRBV11-2 and TRBJ1-2; no definite D call. Deletions cut 1 base from V and 0 bases from J, with 6 bases between. Germline values: CDR1 SGHAT, CDR2 FQNNGV. This CDR3 region has 14 residues. Written as DNA, the CDR3 is TGTGCCAGCAGCTTAGGACACCCTAACTATGGCTACACCTTC. Its protein is CASSLGHPNYGYTF.

Remarks on this clonotype: Since a much larger clone is just one base distant, this may be a read error. This chain links TRBV11-2 with TRBJ2-5, with D unclear. Trimming pared 2 bases from V and 6 bases from J, leaving 16 bases between. This CDR3 spans 15 amino acids. The V gene's germline CDR1 is SGHAT and CDR2 FQNNGV. CDR3 bases: TGTGCCAGCAGCTTACTGCAGGAATCCGGAAAGACCCAGTACTTC. Its translation is CASSLLQESGKTQYF.

Only a few counts were recorded for this clonotype. CDR3 nucleotide sequence: TGTGCCAGCAGTAGACGGACGGGGAACACCGGGGAGCTGTTTTTT. Protein: CASSRRTGNTGELFF. The rearrangement links TRBV6-5 to TRBJ2-2; D remains ambiguous. Germline CDR1 MNHEY, CDR2 SVGAGI. This CDR3 region has 15 residues. V lost 5 bases, J lost 1 base, and 11 bases lay in between.

This clonotype occurred many times. This rearrangement joins TRBV12-3 or TRBV12-4 to TRBJ1-1; 8 bases match TRBD1. The length of the CDR3 is 15 residues. V trimming: 0 bases; J trimming: 1 base; junction bases outside the gene matches: 1. The CDR3 region is CASSLAGTGNTEAFF. Written as DNA, the CDR3 is TGTGCCAGCAGTTTAGCCGGGACAGGGAACACTGAAGCTTTCTTT.

This clonotype was recorded at least ten times. The rearrangement uses TRBV7-9 and TRBJ1-1; D is uncertain. V lost 7 bases, J lost 6 bases, and 15 bases lay in between. The CDR3 loop spans 13 amino acids. Germline V gene lookup returns CDR1 SEHNR and CDR2 FQNEAQ (reference sequence). In nucleotides, the CDR3 is TGTGCCAGCAAGACCGACGAACTCCCTGAAGCTTTCTTT. This codes for CASKTDELPEAFF.